The 28 T cell receptor beta chains presented below share a single source sample, sequenced in a study of ipilimumab plus nivolumab after autologous stem cell transplantation. The repertoire was sequenced with immunoSEQ multiplex PCR; TCRdb's copy has only in-frame clones and lacks some. The profile shows about 25,000 clones, more than 70% of them singletons. Source: PBMCs, taken in a trial of ipilimumab plus nivolumab as post-transplant consolidation. The receptors were gathered from a male donor with diffuse large B-cell lymphoma.

The gene calls are TRBV7-8 and TRBJ2-5; no firm D call. CDR1 and CDR2 from the germline V gene are SGHVS and FQNEAQ. Trimming removed 1 base at V and 5 bases at J, with 11 bases between. The CDR3 totals 14 residues. The CDR3 nucleotides are TGTGCCAGCAGCTTAGGACAACGATTTGAGACCCAGTACTTC. Protein: CASSLGQRFETQYF.

The rearrangement links TRBV11-3 to TRBJ2-7; the D is unclear. The CDR3 runs to 14 residues. Germline V gene sequence: CDR1 SGHNT, CDR2 YENEEA. The V and J ends lost 5 bases and 2 bases respectively, with 13 bases between them. In DNA form, the CDR3 reads TGTGCCAGCAGCCCGTACGAGCGACCCTACGAGCAGTACTTC. This encodes CASSPYERPYEQYF. The complete variable domain, with remaining parts taken from reference TRBV11-3 and TRBJ2-7, reads EAGVVQSPRYKIIEKKQPVAFWCNPISGHNTLYWYLQNLGQGPELLIRYENEEAVDDSQLPKDRFSAERLKGVDSTLKIQPAELGDSAVYLCASSPYERPYEQYFGPGTRLTVT.

This clone was found a few times. The chain joins TRBV7-8 to TRBJ1-2; D possibly corresponds to TRBD1 (5 bases). Germline CDR1 is SGHVS and CDR2 is FQNEAQ. The CDR3 has 14 amino acids. Trimming took 1 base from V and 4 from J, leaving 10 bases between them. The CDR3 spells CASSLGGAFYGYTF. In nucleotides, the CDR3 is TGTGCCAGCAGCTTAGGGGGCGCATTCTATGGCTACACCTTC.

This clone occurred a few times. The V and J genes are TRBV2 and TRBJ1-4; unclear D gene. The CDR3 has 14 residues. Trimming cost V 7 bases and J 1 base, with 10 bases left between them. From germline, CDR1 is SNHLY and CDR2 FYNNEI. Here the CDR3 reads CASKISETNEKLFF. In DNA, the CDR3 is TGTGCCAGCAAGATCAGTGAAACTAATGAAAAACTGTTTTTT. Looking up the rest from reference TRBV2 and TRBJ1-4 gives the full variable domain: EPEVTQTPSHQVTQMGQEVILRCVPISNHLYFYWYRQILGQKVEFLVSFYNNEISEKSEIFDDQFSVERPDGSNFTLKIRSTKLEDSAMYFCASKISETNEKLFFGSGTQLSVL.

The CDR3 reads CASSQGPPSSGNTIYF. The CDR3 DNA sequence: TGTGCCAGCTCACAGGGACCCCCGAGCTCTGGAAACACCATATATTTT. The rearrangement uses TRBV18 and TRBJ1-3, with D maybe TRBD1 (5 bases). V lost 4 bases and J 0 bases, leaving 13 bases between the germline ends. The germline V gene has CDR1 KGHSH and CDR2 LQKENI. This CDR3 comprises 16 residues.

J is TRBJ2-3 and V is TRBV7-9; D unclear. CDR3 length: 13 amino acids. V gave up 5 bases and J gave up 0 bases, with 6 bases separating them. Germline lookup yields CDR1 SEHNR and CDR2 FQNEAQ (reference sequence). CDR3 sequence reads: CASSPGSTDTQYF. The CDR3 nucleotides are TGTGCCAGCAGCCCAGGCAGCACAGATACGCAGTATTTT.

This chain connects TRBV29-1 to TRBJ1-1; D perhaps matches TRBD1 (6 bases). The V gene lost 1 base and the J gene lost 4 bases, with 13 bases spanning the gap. The CDR3 contains 14 residues. CDR1 and CDR2 from the germline V gene are SQVTM and ANQGSEA. The CDR3 spells CSVEADPGATEAFF. In DNA, the CDR3 is TGCAGCGTTGAAGCAGACCCAGGGGCCACTGAAGCTTTCTTT.

This chain connects TRBV5-6 to TRBJ2-3; unclear D gene. The CDR3 spans 13 residues. Germline CDR1 and CDR2: SGHDT and YYEEEE. Trimming shortened V by 5 bases and J by 0 bases, and 7 bases separated the two germline ends. In nucleotides, the CDR3 is TGTGCCAGCAGGGAATGGAGCACAGATACGCAGTATTTT. Translation gives CASREWSTDTQYF.

This clone was counted a few times. This chain's CDR3 is CASSRAGTQTGGNYGYTF. Here the CDR3 DNA reads TGTGCCAGCAGCCGGGCCGGGACCCAAACGGGAGGAAACTATGGCTACACCTTC. V usage is TRBV7-9 and J usage is TRBJ1-2; tentatively, D is TRBD1 (5 bases). There are 18 residues in the CDR3. Germline loops: CDR1 SEHNR, CDR2 FQNEAQ (reference sequence). Trimming pared 5 bases from V and 2 bases from J, leaving 24 bases between. Filled out from reference TRBV7-9 and TRBJ1-2, the complete variable domain reads DTGVSQNPRHKITKRGQNVTFRCDPISEHNRLYWYRQTLGQGPEFLTYFQNEAQLEKSRLLSDRFSAERPKGSFSTLEIQRTEQGDSAMYLCASSRAGTQTGGNYGYTFGSGTRLTVV.

This chain uses TRBV6-5 with TRBJ1-5; D is undetermined. From germline, CDR1 is MNHEY and CDR2 SVGAGI. Trimming left V 9 bases short and J 7 bases short, with 7 bases between. The CDR3 consists of 10 residues. The chain's CDR3 is CASGVQPQHF. CDR3 bases: TGTGCCAGTGGGGTCCAGCCCCAGCATTTT.

J is TRBJ2-3 and V is TRBV7-6, with 9 bases matching TRBD2. After removal of 3 bases from V and 0 bases from J, the junction contained 7 bases not matched to a gene. Germline lookup yields CDR1 SGHVS and CDR2 FNYEAQ. This CDR3 comprises 17 residues. CDR3 amino acids: CASSFSGGTSSTDTQYF. The DNA of the CDR3 is TGTGCCAGCAGCTTCAGCGGGGGGACCTCTAGCACAGATACGCAGTATTTT.

This clone has only one observation. V and J are TRBV5-1 and TRBJ2-5, with TRBD2 as a possible D gene (6 bases). The V end lost 2 bases, the J end lost 2 bases, and 13 bases lay between the germline ends. CDR3 length: 15 residues. CDR1 SGHRS and CDR2 YFSETQ come from the germline V gene. The CDR3 DNA sequence: TGCGCCAGCAGCTTAGGGCTAGCGAGTCAAGAGACCCAGTACTTC. Its translation: CASSLGLASQETQYF.

This clone was seen only once. V and J are TRBV5-6 and TRBJ1-1; D is undetermined. The CDR3 spans 15 residues. V lost 1 base, J lost 1 base, and 11 bases lay in between. Looked up from germline, CDR1 is SGHDT and CDR2 is YYEEEE. CDR3 sequence: CASSLPGVPNTEAFF. The CDR3 DNA reads as TGTGCCAGCAGCTTGCCCGGGGTCCCGAACACTGAAGCTTTCTTT. The variable domain in full, completed from reference TRBV5-6 and TRBJ1-1, reads DAGVTQSPTHLIKTRGQQVTLRCSPKSGHDTVSWYQQALGQGPQFIFQYYEEEERQRGNFPDRFSGHQFPNYSSELNVNALLLGDSALYLCASSLPGVPNTEAFFGQGTRLTVV.

The chain joins TRBV19 to TRBJ2-5; weak D call: TRBD1 (5 bases). Trimming took 5 bases from V and 5 from J, leaving 15 bases between them. The V gene's germline CDR1 is LNHDA and CDR2 SQIVND (reference sequence). The CDR3 has 14 amino acids. The CDR3 coding sequence is TGTGCCAGTAGTGACAGCCAAGAGTGGGAGACCCAGTACTTC. It is translated as CASSDSQEWETQYF. Full variable domain (remainder filled in from reference TRBV19 and TRBJ2-5): DGGITQSPKYLFRKEGQNVTLSCEQNLNHDAMYWYRQDPGQGLRLIYYSQIVNDFQKGDIAEGYSVSREKKESFPLTVTSAQKNPTAFYLCASSDSQEWETQYFGPGTRLLVL.

This chain joins TRBV5-4 and TRBJ2-5; 8 bases line up with TRBD2. The CDR3 has 15 amino acids. CDR1 SGHNT and CDR2 YYREEE come from the germline V gene (reference sequence). V was clipped by 1 base and J by 0 bases; unmatched bases: 2. CDR3 coding DNA: TGTGCCAGCAGCTTGCAGCGGGGGAACCAAGAGACCCAGTACTTC. It is translated as CASSLQRGNQETQYF.

The chain is built from TRBV9 and TRBJ1-6, with TRBD1 matching over 8 bases. This CDR3 comprises 15 residues. The J segment lost 7 bases and the V segment lost 3 bases, leaving 6 bases of the junction unmatched. The germline V gene encodes CDR1 SGDLS and CDR2 YYNGEE. The CDR3 DNA sequence: TGTGCCAGCAGCGCGTCAGGGGGCGCGAATTCACCCCTCCACTTT. Its protein is CASSASGGANSPLHF. Based on the CDR3 plus reference TRBV9 and TRBJ1-6, the full variable domain is DSGVTQTPKHLITATGQRVTLRCSPRSGDLSVYWYQQSLDQGLQFLIQYYNGEERAKGNILERFSAQQFPDLHSELNLSSLELGDSALYFCASSASGGANSPLHFGNGTRLTVT.

The V and J genes are TRBV6-1 and TRBJ1-2; 9 nucleotides match TRBD1. V was clipped by 4 bases and J by 7 bases; unmatched bases: 4. The CDR3 consists of 13 residues. Germline V gives CDR1 MNHNS, CDR2 SASEGT. CDR3 sequence reads: CASSVGQGSGYTF. As DNA, the CDR3 is TGTGCCAGCAGTGTTGGACAGGGGAGTGGCTACACCTTC.

This clone was counted only a few times. The chain links TRBV9 to TRBJ2-1; 10 bases are a match to TRBD1. V shed 5 bases and J 3 bases; nucleotides not matched to a gene: 5. Germline lookup yields CDR1 SGDLS and CDR2 YYNGEE. The CDR3 has 15 amino acids. Written as DNA, the CDR3 is TGTGCCAGCAGTTCCGGGACAGGGGTCTACAATGAGCAGTTCTTC. Translated: CASSSGTGVYNEQFF.

This sequence joins TRBV7-9 and TRBJ1-2; D not certain. Germline CDR1 SEHNR, CDR2 FQNEAQ (reference sequence). The CDR3 consists of 13 residues. V lost 5 bases and J lost 5, with 12 bases in between. CDR3: CASSLYSIYGYTF. Here the CDR3 DNA reads TGTGCCAGCAGCCTCTATTCCATATATGGCTACACCTTC.

The J gene is TRBJ2-2, the V gene TRBV7-8, with D unresolved. V was pared by 2 bases and J by 3 bases, with 7 bases between. Per germline, CDR1 SGHVS and CDR2 FQNEAQ. CDR3 length equals 14 residues. The CDR3 coding sequence is TGTGCCAGCAGCTTACTTCGAGACACCGGGGAGCTGTTTTTT. Its protein is CASSLLRDTGELFF.

The rearrangement joins TRBV19 to TRBJ2-1; a possible D gene is TRBD1 (5 bases). Germline V lookup: CDR1 LNHDA, CDR2 SQIVND (reference sequence). The CDR3 contains 14 residues. V lost 4 bases to trimming and J lost 4 bases, with 11 bases between them. The CDR3 DNA is TGTGCCAGTAGTACGAGGACACCATACAATGAGCAGTTCTTC. Translated: CASSTRTPYNEQFF.

The CDR3 protein is CASSPTEGYKTQYF. For the CDR3, the DNA is TGTGCCAGCTCACCCACCGAGGGGTACAAGACCCAGTACTTC. This sequence joins TRBV18 and TRBJ2-5; the D gene could be TRBD1 or TRBD2 (5 bases each). From germline, CDR1 is KGHSH and CDR2 LQKENI. The V gene lost 3 bases and the J gene lost 6 bases, with 14 bases spanning the gap. This CDR3 comprises 14 residues.

A few counts support this clone. The chain couples TRBV4-2 to TRBJ2-3, with TRBD2 as a possible D gene (5 bases). Trimming shortened V by 3 bases and J by 2 bases, and 9 bases separated the two germline ends. This CDR3 region has 14 residues. CDR1 is LGHNA and CDR2 is YNFKEQ in the germline V gene. CDR3 sequence (DNA): TGTGCCAGCAGCCAGGAGGACGACACAGATACGCAGTATTTT. Its translation is CASSQEDDTDTQYF.

This clone was detected only a few times. The chain links TRBV6-5 to TRBJ1-6; maybe TRBD1 (5 bases). Germline V CDR1 and CDR2: MNHEY, SVGAGI. The CDR3 spans 16 residues. The germline V and J ends were trimmed by 0 bases and 11 bases, with 17 bases remaining between them. In DNA form, the CDR3 reads TGTGCCAGCAGTTACTCGAAGGGGACTGGAATGGCACCCCTCCACTTT. Amino acid sequence: CASSYSKGTGMAPLHF.

The DNA of the CDR3 is TGTGCCAGCACCAAGGGGTGGGGGAACACTGAAGCTTTCTTT. Protein sequence: CASTKGWGNTEAFF. The chain uses TRBV6-6 and TRBJ1-1, with D possibly TRBD1 on 5 matching bases. From germline, CDR1 is MNHNY and CDR2 SVGAGI (reference sequence). The germline V and J ends were trimmed by 7 bases and 1 base, with 13 bases remaining between them. CDR3 length: 14 residues.

The chain links TRBV2 to TRBJ1-5; D ambiguous. Germline CDR1 reads SNHLY; CDR2 reads FYNNEI. The CDR3 length is 17 residues. V was clipped by 6 bases and J by 2 bases, with 20 bases between them. The CDR3 loop reads CASRIDVVGVRNQPQHF. CDR3 in DNA: TGTGCCAGCAGGATAGATGTGGTGGGCGTTCGCAATCAGCCCCAGCATTTT.

V is TRBV9 and J is TRBJ1-4; no reliable D call. V lost 4 bases and J lost 0, with 7 bases in between. Per the germline V gene, CDR1 is SGDLS and CDR2 is YYNGEE. The CDR3 is made up of 14 amino acids. The CDR3 nucleotides are TGTGCCAGCAGCCTCGGTTCAACTAATGAAAAACTGTTTTTT. Its translation is CASSLGSTNEKLFF. The full variable domain, completed using reference TRBV9 and TRBJ1-4, is DSGVTQTPKHLITATGQRVTLRCSPRSGDLSVYWYQQSLDQGLQFLIQYYNGEERAKGNILERFSAQQFPDLHSELNLSSLELGDSALYFCASSLGSTNEKLFFGSGTQLSVL.

The V and J genes are TRBV5-4 and TRBJ1-4, with TRBD1 as a possible D gene (5 bases). The V gene lost 4 bases and the J gene lost 6 bases, with 16 bases spanning the gap. The CDR3 is 15 amino acids. Germline-derived CDR1 and CDR2 are SGHNT and YYREEE (reference sequence). The CDR3 DNA follows: TGTGCCAGCAGCCTCACCCGGGGGGAGGATGAAAAACTGTTTTTT. Translated: CASSLTRGEDEKLFF.